This record looks at one T cell receptor beta chain sequence and its context. No antigen is known for it. The sample is drawn from a study of radiotherapy plus CTLA-4 blockade in lung cancer. Study-level points and caveats: Researchers report tumor-derived TCR clones expanding in blood after radiotherapy plus ipilimumab.

This CDR3 is 15 amino acids long. The germline V gene encodes CDR1 SGHRS and CDR2 YFSETQ. The V gene end was trimmed by 3 bases and the J gene end by 4 bases; junction bases not matched to a gene: 7. Profiled with immunoSEQ multiplex PCR; TCRdb holds only in-frame clones, not every one. The sample has about 60,000 clones; around 86% are singletons. The sequence was obtained from a human donor with non-small cell lung cancer who had a partial response to radiotherapy plus ipilimumab. The sequencing used peripheral blood, collected from a patient treated with radiotherapy plus ipilimumab. The rearrangement joins TRBV5-1 to TRBJ2-5; 9 nucleotides line up with TRBD2. The CDR3 protein is CASSWGGGGGETQYF. The CDR3 region has the DNA TGCGCCAGCAGCTGGGGCGGGGGGGGAGGAGAGACCCAGTACTTC.